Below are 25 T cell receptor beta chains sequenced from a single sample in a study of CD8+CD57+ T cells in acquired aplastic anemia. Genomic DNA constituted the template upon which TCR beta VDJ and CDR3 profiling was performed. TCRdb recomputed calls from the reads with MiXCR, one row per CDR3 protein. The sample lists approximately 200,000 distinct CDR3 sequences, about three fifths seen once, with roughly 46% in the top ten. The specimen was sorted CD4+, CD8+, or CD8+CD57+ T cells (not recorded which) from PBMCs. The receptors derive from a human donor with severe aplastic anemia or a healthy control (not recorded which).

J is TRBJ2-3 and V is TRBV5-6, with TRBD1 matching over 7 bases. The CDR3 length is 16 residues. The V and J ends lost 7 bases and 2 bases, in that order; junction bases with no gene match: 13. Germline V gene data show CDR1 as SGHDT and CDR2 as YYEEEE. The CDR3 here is CASSPTGTLDTDTQYF. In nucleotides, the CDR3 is TGTGCCAGCTCCCCGACAGGGACCCTCGACACAGATACGCAGTATTTT.

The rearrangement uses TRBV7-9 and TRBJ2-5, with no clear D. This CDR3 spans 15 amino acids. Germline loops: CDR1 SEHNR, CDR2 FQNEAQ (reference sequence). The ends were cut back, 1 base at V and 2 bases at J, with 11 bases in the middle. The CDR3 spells CASSLGQVGQETQYF. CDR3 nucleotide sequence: TGTGCCAGCAGCTTAGGCCAGGTAGGACAAGAGACCCAGTACTTC.

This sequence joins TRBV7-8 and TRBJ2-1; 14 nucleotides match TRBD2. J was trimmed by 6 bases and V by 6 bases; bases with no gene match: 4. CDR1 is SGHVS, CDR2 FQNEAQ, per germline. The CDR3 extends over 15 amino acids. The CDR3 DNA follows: TGTGCCAGCAGAAGAGGACTAGCGGGGGGCAATGAGCAGTTCTTC. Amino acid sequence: CASRRGLAGGNEQFF.

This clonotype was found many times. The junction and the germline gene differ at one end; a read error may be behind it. The CDR3 loop reads CASSLSGSSYEQYF. CDR3 nucleotide sequence: TGTGCCAGCAGCTTGTCAGGGAGCTCCTACGAGCAGTACTTC. The chain has TRBV5-1 and TRBJ2-7, with D perhaps being TRBD1 or TRBD2 (5 bases each). Germline values: CDR1 SGHRS, CDR2 YFSETQ. The CDR3 totals 14 residues.

The CDR3 nucleotides are TGTGCCAGCAGGGAGGGGGGGCAAGACAGGGCGTACGAGCAGTACTTC. Residues: CASREGGQDRAYEQYF. The V gene is TRBV6-1, the J gene TRBJ2-7, with D perhaps being TRBD1 or TRBD2 (7 bases each). V was cut by 6 bases and J by 4 bases, with 22 bases left in between. This CDR3 has 16 amino acids. Germline-derived CDR1 and CDR2 are MNHNS and SASEGT.

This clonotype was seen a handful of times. CDR3 DNA sequence: TGTGCCACTGGTGGGGGGCCCTCCTACAATGAGCAGTTCTTC. Translation: CATGGGPSYNEQFF. The genes are TRBV27 and TRBJ2-1; D possibly uses TRBD1 or TRBD2 (6 bases each). CDR1 is MNHEY and CDR2 is SMNVEV in the germline V gene (reference sequence). The CDR3 sequence is 14 residues long. V was trimmed by 10 bases and J by 0 bases, leaving 13 bases between them.

The CDR3 region is CASSLGGNREKLFF. The CDR3 DNA reads as TGTGCCAGTAGCCTAGGGGGCAATAGGGAAAAACTGTTTTTT. This chain uses TRBV19 with TRBJ1-4; 7 bases fit TRBD1. The CDR3 has 14 residues. Germline V gives CDR1 LNHDA, CDR2 SQIVND (reference sequence). Germline trimming cut 6 bases from V and 8 bases from J; bases unmatched to any gene: 9.

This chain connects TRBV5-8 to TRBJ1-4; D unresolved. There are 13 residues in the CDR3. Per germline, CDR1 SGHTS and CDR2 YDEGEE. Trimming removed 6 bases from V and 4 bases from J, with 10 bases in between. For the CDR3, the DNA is TGTGCCAGCAACAGAGATAATAATGAAAAACTGTTTTTT. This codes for CASNRDNNEKLFF.

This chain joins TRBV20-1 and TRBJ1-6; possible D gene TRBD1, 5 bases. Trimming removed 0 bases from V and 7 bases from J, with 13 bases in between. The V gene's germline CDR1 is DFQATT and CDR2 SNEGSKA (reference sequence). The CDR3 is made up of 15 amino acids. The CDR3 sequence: CSARDEGLVNSPLHF. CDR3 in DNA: TGCAGTGCTAGAGATGAGGGACTAGTCAATTCACCCCTCCACTTT.

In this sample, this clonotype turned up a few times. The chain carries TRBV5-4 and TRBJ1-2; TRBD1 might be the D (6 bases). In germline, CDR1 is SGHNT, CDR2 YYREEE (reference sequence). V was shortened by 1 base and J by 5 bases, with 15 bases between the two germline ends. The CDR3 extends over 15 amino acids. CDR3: CASSLRGGGGYGYTF. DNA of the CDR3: TGTGCCAGCAGCTTGAGGGGTGGAGGGGGTTATGGCTACACCTTC.

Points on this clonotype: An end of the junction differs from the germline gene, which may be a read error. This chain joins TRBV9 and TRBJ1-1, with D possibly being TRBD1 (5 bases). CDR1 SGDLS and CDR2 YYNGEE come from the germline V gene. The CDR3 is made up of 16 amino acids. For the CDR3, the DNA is TGCGCCAGCAGCTTGGTTGAGTGGACACTTTTGGCTGAAGCTTTCTTT. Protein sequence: CASSLVEWTLLAEAFF.

In DNA form, the CDR3 reads TGTGCCATCAGTGAGCATCGGGAGGGAGCGAACGAGCAGTACTTC. Translating gives CAISEHREGANEQYF. The chain carries TRBV10-3 and TRBJ2-7; TRBD2 aligns across 8 bases. The CDR3 has 15 amino acids. The J segment lost 5 bases and the V segment lost 2 bases, leaving 8 bases of the junction unmatched. Germline CDR1 and CDR2: ENHRY and SYGVKD.

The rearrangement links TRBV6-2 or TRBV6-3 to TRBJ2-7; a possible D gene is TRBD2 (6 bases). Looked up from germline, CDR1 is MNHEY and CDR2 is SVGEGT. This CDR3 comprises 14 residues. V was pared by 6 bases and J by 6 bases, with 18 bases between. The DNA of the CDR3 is TGTGCCAGCAGCCGGAGGGCAGGGCGCGGCGAGCAGTACTTC. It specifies CASSRRAGRGEQYF.

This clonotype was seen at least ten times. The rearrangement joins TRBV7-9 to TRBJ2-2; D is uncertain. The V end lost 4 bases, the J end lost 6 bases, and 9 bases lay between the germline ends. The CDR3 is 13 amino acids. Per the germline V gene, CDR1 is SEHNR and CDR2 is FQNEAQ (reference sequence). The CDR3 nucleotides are TGTGCCAGCAGCTCAATTTACCCCGGGGAGCTGTTTTTT. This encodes CASSSIYPGELFF.

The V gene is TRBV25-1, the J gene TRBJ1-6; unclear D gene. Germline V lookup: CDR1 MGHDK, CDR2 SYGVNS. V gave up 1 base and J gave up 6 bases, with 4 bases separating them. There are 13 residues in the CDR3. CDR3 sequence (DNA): TGTGCCAGCAGTGAATTTGGTAATTCACCCCTCCACTTT. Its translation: CASSEFGNSPLHF.

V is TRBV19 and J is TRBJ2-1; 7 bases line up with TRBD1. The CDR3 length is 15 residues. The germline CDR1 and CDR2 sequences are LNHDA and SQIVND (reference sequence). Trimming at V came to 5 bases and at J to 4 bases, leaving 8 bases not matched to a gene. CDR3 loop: CASSLRDSRYNEQFF. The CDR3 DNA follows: TGTGCCAGTAGTCTCCGGGACAGTCGATACAATGAGCAGTTCTTC.

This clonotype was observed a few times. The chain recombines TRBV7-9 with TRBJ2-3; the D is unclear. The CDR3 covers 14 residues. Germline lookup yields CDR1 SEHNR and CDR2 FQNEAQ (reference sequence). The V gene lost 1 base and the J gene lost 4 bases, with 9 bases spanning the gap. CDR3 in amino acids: CASSLGSRADTQYF. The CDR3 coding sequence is TGTGCCAGCAGCTTAGGTTCCCGGGCAGATACGCAGTATTTT.

CDR3 loop: CASSGGRGSEKLFF. CDR3 DNA: TGTGCCAGCAGTGGAGGCAGGGGGTCTGAAAAACTGTTTTTT. The genes are TRBV2 and TRBJ1-4, with 7 bases lining up with TRBD1. The CDR3 is 14 residues long. The V gene's germline CDR1 is SNHLY and CDR2 FYNNEI. Germline trimming cut 4 bases from V and 7 bases from J; bases unmatched to any gene: 6.

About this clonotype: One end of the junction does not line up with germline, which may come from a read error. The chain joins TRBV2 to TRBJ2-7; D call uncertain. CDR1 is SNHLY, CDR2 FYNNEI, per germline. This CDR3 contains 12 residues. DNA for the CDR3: TGTGCCGGCAGCTTAAAAGGGTACGAGCAGTACTTC. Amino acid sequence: CAGSLKGYEQYF. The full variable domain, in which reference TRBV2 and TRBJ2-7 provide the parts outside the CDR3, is EPEVTQTPSHQVTQMGQEVILRCVPISNHLYFYWYRQILGQKVEFLVSFYNNEISEKSEIFDDQFSVERPDGSNFTLKIRSTKLEDSAMYFCAGSLKGYEQYFGPGTRLTVT.

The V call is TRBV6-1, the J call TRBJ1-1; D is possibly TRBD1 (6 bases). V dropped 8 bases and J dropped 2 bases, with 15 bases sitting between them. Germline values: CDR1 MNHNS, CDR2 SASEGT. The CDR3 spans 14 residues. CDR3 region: CASQAGQPNTEAFF. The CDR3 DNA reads TGTGCCAGCCAGGCGGGACAACCTAACACTGAAGCTTTCTTT.

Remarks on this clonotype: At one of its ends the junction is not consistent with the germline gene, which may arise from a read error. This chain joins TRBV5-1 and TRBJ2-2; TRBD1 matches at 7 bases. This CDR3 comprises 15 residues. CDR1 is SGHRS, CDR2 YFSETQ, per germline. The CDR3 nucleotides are TGTGCCAGCAGCCCAAGACAGGGGAACACCGGGGAGCTGTTTTTT. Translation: CASSPRQGNTGELFF.

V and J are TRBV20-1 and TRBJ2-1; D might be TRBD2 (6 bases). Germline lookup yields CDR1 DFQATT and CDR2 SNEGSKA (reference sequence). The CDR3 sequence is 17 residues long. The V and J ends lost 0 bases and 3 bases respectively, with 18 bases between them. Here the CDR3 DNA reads TGCAGTGCTAGAGATGATGTTACGGGACTGAACTACAATGAGCAGTTCTTC. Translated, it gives CSARDDVTGLNYNEQFF.

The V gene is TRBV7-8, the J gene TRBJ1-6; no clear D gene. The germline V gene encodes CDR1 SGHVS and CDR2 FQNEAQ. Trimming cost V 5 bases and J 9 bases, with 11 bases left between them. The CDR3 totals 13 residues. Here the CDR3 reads CASSPQTGSPLHF. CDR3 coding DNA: TGTGCCAGCAGCCCTCAGACGGGTTCACCCCTCCACTTT.

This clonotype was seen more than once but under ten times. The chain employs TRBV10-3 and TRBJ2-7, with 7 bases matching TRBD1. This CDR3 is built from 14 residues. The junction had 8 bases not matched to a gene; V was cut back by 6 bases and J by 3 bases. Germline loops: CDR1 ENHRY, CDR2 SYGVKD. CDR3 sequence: CAISVGDSFYEQYF. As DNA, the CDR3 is TGTGCCATCAGCGTTGGGGACAGTTTCTACGAGCAGTACTTC.

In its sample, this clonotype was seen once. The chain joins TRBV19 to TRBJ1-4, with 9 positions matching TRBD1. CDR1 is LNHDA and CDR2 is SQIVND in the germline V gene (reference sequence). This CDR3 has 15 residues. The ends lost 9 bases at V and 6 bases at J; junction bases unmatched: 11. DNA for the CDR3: TGTGCCAGCGCTTGGGACAGGGCGGTTGATGAAAAACTGTTTTTT. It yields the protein CASAWDRAVDEKLFF.